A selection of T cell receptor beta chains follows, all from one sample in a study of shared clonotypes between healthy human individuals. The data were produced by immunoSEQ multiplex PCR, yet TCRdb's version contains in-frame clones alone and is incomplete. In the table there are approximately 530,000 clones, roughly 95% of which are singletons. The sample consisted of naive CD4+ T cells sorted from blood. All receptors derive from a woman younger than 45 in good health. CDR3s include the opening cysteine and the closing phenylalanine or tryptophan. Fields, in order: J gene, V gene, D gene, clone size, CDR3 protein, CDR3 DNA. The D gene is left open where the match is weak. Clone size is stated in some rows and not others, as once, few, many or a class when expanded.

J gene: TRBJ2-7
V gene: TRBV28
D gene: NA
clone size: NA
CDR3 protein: CASSLVGAEQYF
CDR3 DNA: TGTGCCAGCAGTTTGGTAGGGGCCGAGCAGTACTTC

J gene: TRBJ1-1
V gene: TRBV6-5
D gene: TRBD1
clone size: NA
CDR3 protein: CASSVNRGWTWAFF
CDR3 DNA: TGTGCCAGCAGCGTTAACAGGGGTTGGACATGGGCTTTCTTT

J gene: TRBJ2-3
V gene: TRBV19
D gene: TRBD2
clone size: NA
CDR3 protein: CASSPRTSGSTDTQYF
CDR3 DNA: TGTGCCAGTAGTCCTCGGACTAGCGGGAGCACAGATACGCAGTATTTT

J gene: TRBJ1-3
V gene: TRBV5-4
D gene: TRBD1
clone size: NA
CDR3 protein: CASSFVTGVSNSGNTIYF
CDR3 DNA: TGTGCCAGCAGCTTCGTGACAGGGGTCTCCAACTCTGGAAACACCATATATTTT

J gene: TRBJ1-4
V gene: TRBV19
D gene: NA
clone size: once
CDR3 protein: CASRGSASNEKLFF
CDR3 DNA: TGTGCCAGTAGAGGGTCGGCCTCAAATGAAAAACTGTTTTTT

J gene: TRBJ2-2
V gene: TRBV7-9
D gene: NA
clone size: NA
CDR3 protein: CASSLPPGELFF
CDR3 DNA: TGTGCCAGCAGCCTACCACCCGGGGAGCTGTTTTTT

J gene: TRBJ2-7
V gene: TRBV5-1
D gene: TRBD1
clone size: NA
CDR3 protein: CASSFPYPGQTSYEQYF
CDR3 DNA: TGCGCCAGCAGCTTCCCTTATCCGGGACAGACTTCCTACGAGCAGTACTTC

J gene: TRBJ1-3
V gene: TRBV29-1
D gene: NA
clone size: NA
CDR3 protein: CSVDSGAISGNTIYF
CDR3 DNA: TGCAGCGTTGATTCAGGGGCCATTTCTGGAAACACCATATATTTT

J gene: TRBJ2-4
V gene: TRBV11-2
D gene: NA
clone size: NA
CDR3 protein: CASSPGRAEKNIQYF
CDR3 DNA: TGTGCCAGCAGCCCGGGCAGGGCGGAGAAAAACATTCAGTACTTC

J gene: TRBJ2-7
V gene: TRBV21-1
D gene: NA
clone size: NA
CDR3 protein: CASSRRQGEEQYF
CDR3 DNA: TGTGCCAGCAGCAGGAGACAGGGTGAGGAGCAGTACTTC

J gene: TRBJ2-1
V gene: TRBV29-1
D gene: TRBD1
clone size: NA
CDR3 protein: CSAGTGEPEQFF
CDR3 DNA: TGCAGTGCCGGGACAGGGGAGCCTGAGCAGTTCTTC

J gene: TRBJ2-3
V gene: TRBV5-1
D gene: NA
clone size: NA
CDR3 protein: CASRQGPTDTQYF
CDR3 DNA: TGCGCCAGCAGGCAGGGGCCCACAGATACGCAGTATTTT

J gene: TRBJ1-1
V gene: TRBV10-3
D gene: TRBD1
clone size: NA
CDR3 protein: CAIRPGTANTEAFF
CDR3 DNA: TGTGCCATCAGACCCGGGACAGCCAACACTGAAGCTTTCTTT

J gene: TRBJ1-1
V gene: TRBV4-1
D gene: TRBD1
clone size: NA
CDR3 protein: CASSQDYGTGLNTEAFF
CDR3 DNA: TGCGCCAGCAGCCAAGATTACGGGACAGGGCTGAACACTGAAGCTTTCTTT

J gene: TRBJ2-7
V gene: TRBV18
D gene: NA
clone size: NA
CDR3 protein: CASSPSVGSSYEQYF
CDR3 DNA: TGTGCCAGCTCACCGAGCGTGGGCAGCTCCTACGAGCAGTACTTC

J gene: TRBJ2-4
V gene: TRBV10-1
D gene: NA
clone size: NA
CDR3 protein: CANDQGIVLAKNIQYF
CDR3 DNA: TGCGCCAATGACCAAGGGATTGTTCTAGCCAAAAACATTCAGTACTTC